This TCR beta chain was identified in a study of vaccination effects on CD4 cells after COVID-19. Turning to the study itself: Post-vaccine sample collection fell at a median of 72 days after the second dose.

Using viral peptide pools, the ViraFEST assay grew out antigen-specific CD4+ T cells prior to sequencing. Cells that had been cultured for approximately ten days were the source of isolated CD4+ T cells. Their SARS-CoV-2 infection, verified by PCR, occurred between March and December 2020. Vaccination of participants consisted of two doses of either the BNT162b2 or mRNA-1273 vaccine. The CDR3 spans 14 residues. V was pared by 4 bases and J by 5 bases, with 9 bases of the junction left unmatched. CDR1 is SQVTM and CDR2 is ANQGSEA in the germline V gene. Profiled with immunoSEQ multiplex PCR; TCRdb holds only in-frame clones, not every one. This sample has more than 15,000 clones, with over 60% found just once. Study findings and constraints: Predominantly, the post-vaccine spike-reactive clones of convalescents comprised new vaccine-induced clones. Whether induced by infection or by vaccine, clones showed marked clonal contraction late after vaccination.

With regard to this clone: What it binds is unknown.

The TCR comes from a human donor who had a prior SARS-CoV-2 infection. The rearrangement links TRBV29-1 to TRBJ2-5; 8 bases fit TRBD1. The material sequenced was CD4+ T cells from PBMCs cultured with SARS-CoV-2 spike peptides, taken after COVID-19 vaccination. The CDR3 DNA reads as TGCAGCGTTGGACAGGGGCCGGTAGGGGAGACCCAGTACTTC. Protein: CSVGQGPVGETQYF.